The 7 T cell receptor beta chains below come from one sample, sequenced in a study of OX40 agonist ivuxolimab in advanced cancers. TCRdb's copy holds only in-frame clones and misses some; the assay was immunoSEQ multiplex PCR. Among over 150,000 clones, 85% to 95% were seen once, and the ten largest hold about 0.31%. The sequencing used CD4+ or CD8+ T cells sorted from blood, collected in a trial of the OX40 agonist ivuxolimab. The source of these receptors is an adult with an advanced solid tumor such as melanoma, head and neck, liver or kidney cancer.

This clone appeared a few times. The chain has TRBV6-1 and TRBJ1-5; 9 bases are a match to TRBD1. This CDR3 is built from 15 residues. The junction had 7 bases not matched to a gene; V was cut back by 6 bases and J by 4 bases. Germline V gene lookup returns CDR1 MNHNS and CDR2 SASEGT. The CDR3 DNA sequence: TGTGCCAGCAGCACCGGGACAGGGCAAAATCAGCCCCAGCATTTT. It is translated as CASSTGTGQNQPQHF.

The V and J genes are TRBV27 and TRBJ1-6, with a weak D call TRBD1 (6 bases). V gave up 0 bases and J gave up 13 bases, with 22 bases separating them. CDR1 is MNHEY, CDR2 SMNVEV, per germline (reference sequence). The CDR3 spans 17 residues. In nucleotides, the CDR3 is TGTGCCAGCAGTTTATCGCGGGCAGGGGTTACCAAAAGTCCCCTCCACTTT. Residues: CASSLSRAGVTKSPLHF.

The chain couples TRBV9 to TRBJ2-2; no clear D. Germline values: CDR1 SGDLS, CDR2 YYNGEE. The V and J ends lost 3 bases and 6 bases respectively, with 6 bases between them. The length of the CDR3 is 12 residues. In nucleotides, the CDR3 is TGTGCCAGCAGCGGTTATCCCGGGGAGCTGTTTTTT. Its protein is CASSGYPGELFF.

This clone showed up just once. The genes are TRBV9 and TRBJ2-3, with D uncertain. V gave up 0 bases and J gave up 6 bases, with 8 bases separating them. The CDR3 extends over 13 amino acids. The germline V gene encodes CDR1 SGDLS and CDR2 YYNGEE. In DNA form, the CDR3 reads TGTGCCAGCAGCGTAGCCCCCCGGGATACGCAGTATTTT. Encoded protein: CASSVAPRDTQYF.

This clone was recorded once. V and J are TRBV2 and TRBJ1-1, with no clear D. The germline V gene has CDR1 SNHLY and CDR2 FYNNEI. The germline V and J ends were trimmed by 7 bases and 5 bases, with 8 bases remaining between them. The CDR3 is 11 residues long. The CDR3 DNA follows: TGTGCCAGCAAAGATCATACTGAAGCTTTCTTT. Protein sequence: CASKDHTEAFF.

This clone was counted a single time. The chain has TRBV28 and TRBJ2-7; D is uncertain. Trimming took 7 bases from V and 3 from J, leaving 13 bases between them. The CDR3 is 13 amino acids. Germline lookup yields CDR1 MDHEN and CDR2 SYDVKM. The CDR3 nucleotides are TGTGCCAGCACCCCTCCCAGCAACTACGAGCAGTACTTC. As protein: CASTPPSNYEQYF.

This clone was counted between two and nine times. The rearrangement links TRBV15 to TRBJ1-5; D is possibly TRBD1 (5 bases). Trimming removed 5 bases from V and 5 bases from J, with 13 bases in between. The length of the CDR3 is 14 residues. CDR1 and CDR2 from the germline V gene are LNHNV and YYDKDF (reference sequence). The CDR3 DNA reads TGTGCCACCAGCGGTCGGGGGGGAGATCAGCCCCAGCATTTT. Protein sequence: CATSGRGGDQPQHF.